The 4 T cell receptor beta chains presented below share a single source sample, sequenced in a study of CD8+CD57+ T cells in acquired aplastic anemia. Genomic DNA, serving as template, underwent TCR beta VDJ and CDR3 profiling. One entry per CDR3 protein results from TCRdb running MiXCR on the reads. Among around 430,000 distinct CDR3 sequences listed, about a third were seen once. Individuals selected for sequencing had exhibited CD8+CD57+ cell expansion on flow cytometry. Source material: sorted CD4+, CD8+, or CD8+CD57+ T cells (not recorded which) from PBMCs. Receptors were obtained from a human donor with aplastic anemia.

This clonotype was observed at least ten times. This rearrangement joins TRBV7-2 to TRBJ2-7; D is possibly TRBD2 (5 bases). CDR1 is SGHTA and CDR2 is FQGNSA in the germline V gene. Trimming took off 3 bases at V and 2 bases at J, with 8 bases between the two ends. The CDR3 length is 13 residues. CDR3 nucleotide sequence: TGTGCCAGCAGCTTCGGGCGGGCCTACGAGCAGTACTTC. Protein sequence: CASSFGRAYEQYF.

J is TRBJ2-5 and V is TRBV20-1; the D call may be TRBD1 or TRBD2 (5 bases each). Germline-derived CDR1 and CDR2 are DFQATT and SNEGSKA (reference sequence). CDR3 length: 11 amino acids. The CDR3 DNA is TGCAGAACTAGGGGAGAAGAGACCCAGTACTTC. It specifies CRTRGEETQYF.

A few counts support this clonotype. The rearrangement joins TRBV20-1 to TRBJ1-2, with D possibly being TRBD1 (5 bases). CDR3 length: 15 amino acids. Germline CDR1 DFQATT, CDR2 SNEGSKA (reference sequence). V was clipped by 1 base and J by 1 base, with 13 bases between them. CDR3 amino acids: CSARGGLSDNYGYTF. Here the CDR3 DNA reads TGCAGTGCTAGAGGGGGCCTCTCTGATAACTATGGCTACACCTTC.

The chain is built from TRBV15 and TRBJ1-5; perhaps TRBD1 as D (5 bases). The V end was cut by 8 bases, the J end by 1 base, with 12 bases between. The CDR3 length is 14 residues. Germline assignment: CDR1 LNHNV and CDR2 YYDKDF (reference sequence). DNA of the CDR3: TGTGCCACCGGGGCGGGGGAAAGCAATCAGCCCCAGCATTTT. Protein sequence: CATGAGESNQPQHF.